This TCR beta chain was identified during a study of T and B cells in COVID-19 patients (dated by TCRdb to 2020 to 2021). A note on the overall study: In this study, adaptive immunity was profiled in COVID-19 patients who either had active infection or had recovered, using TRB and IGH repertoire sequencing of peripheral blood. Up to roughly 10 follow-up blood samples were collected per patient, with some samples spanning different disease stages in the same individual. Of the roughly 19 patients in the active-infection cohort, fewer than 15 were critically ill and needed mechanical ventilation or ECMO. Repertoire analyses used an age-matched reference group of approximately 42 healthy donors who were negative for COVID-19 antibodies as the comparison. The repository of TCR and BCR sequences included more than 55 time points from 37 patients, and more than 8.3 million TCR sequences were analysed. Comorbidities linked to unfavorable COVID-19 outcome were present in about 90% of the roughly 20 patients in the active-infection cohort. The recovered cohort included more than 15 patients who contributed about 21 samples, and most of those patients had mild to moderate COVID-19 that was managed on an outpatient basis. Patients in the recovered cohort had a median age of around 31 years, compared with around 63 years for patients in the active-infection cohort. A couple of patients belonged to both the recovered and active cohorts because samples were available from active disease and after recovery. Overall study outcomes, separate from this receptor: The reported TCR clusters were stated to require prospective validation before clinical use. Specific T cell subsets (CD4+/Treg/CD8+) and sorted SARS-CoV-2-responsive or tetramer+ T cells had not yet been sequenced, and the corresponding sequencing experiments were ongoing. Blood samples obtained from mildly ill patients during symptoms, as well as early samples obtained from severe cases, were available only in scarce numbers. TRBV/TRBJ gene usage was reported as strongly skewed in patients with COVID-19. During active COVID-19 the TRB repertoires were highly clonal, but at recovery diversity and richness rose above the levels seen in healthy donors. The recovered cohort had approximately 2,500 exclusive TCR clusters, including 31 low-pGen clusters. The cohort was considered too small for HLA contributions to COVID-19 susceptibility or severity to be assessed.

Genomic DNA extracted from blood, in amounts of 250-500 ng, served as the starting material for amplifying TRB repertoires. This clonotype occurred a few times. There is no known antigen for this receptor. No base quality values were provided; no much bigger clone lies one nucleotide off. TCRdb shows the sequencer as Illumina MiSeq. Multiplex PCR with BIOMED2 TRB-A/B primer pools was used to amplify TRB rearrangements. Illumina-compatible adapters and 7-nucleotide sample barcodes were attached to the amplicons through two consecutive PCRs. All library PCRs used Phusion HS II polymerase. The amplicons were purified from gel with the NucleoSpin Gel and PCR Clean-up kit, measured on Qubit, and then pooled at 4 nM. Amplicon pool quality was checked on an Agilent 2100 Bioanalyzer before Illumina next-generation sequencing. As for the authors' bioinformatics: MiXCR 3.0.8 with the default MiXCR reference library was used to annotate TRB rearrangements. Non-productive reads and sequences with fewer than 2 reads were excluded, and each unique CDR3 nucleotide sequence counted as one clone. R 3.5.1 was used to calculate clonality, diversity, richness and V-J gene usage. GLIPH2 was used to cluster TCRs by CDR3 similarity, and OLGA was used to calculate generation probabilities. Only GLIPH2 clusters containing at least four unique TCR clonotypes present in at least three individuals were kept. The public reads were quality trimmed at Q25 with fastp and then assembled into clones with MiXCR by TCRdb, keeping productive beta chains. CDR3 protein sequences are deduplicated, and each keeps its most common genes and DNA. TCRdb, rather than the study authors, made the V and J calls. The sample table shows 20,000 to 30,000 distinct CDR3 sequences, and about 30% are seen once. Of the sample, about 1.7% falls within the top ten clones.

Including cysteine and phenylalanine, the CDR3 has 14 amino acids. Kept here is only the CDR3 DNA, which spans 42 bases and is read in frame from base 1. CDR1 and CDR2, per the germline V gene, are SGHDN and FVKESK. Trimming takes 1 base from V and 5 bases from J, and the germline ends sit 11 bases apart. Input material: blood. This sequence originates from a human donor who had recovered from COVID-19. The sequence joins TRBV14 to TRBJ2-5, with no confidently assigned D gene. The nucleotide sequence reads TGTGCCAGCAGCCAAGGACTGGTTACGGAGACCCAGTACTTC. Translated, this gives CASSQGLVTETQYF.